This TCR beta chain is drawn from a study of control samples from healthy donors and cancer patients. There are 13 residues in the CDR3. The V end lost 2 bases, the J end lost 3 bases, and 8 bases lay between the germline ends. Germline V gene lookup returns CDR1 SGHKS and CDR2 YYEKEE (reference sequence). Produced via immunoSEQ multiplex PCR; TCRdb's table is partial and in-frame only. The sample has around 99,000 clones; 90% are singletons. This TCR came from a human donor in good health. The donor label of this sample is uncertain. The chain links TRBV5-5 to TRBJ1-1; TRBD1 might be the D (5 bases). The sample consisted of blood. DNA of the CDR3: TGTGCCAGCAGCTTCGGCAGGGACACTGAAGCTTTCTTT. Translated, it gives CASSFGRDTEAFF.